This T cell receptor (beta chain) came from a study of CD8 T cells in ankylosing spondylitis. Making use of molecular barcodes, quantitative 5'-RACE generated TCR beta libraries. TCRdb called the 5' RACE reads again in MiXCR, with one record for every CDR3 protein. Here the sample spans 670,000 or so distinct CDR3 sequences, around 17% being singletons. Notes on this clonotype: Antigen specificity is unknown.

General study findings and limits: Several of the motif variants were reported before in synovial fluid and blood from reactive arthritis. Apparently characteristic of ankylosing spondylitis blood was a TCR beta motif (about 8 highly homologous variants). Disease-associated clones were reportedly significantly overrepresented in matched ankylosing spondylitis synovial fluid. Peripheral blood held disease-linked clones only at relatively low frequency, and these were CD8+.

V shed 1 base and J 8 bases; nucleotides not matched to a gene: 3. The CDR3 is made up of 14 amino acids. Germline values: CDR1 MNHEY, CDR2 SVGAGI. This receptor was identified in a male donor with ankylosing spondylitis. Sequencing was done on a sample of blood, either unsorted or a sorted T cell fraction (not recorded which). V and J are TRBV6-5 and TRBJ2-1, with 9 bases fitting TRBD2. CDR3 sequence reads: CASSYLLAGDEQFF. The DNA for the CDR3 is TGTGCCAGCAGTTACTTACTAGCGGGTGATGAGCAGTTCTTC.